Listed below are T cell receptor beta chains from one sample, sequenced in a study of spatial heterogeneity in lung cancer. MiXCR, applied by TCRdb to the 5' RACE reads, yields one record per CDR3 protein. The data show roughly 5,300 distinct CDR3 sequences, about 8.4% seen once. The source was lung tumor tissue, collected at surgery. The receptors come from a female donor with early-stage non-small cell lung cancer. Each CDR3 is given with its conserved first and last residue. A D gene is named only where the DNA matches it firmly. Some rows mark clone size as missing; the rest say once, few, many or name a class of expanded clone.

j_gene	abundance	v_gene	d_gene	CDR3aa	CDR3nt
TRBJ1-6	medium-sized	TRBV5-1	-	CASSLRGDGVYNSPLHF	TGCGCCAGCAGCTTAAGGGGAGACGGGGTCTATAATTCACCCCTCCACTTT
TRBJ1-5	many	TRBV12-3/TRBV12-4	TRBD1	CASHSTGESRNQPQHF	TGTGCCAGCCATTCGACAGGGGAGTCCCGCAATCAGCCCCAGCATTTT
TRBJ2-2	medium-sized	TRBV7-8	-	CASSTRLGELFF	TGTGCCAGCAGCACAAGGCTTGGGGAGCTGTTTTTT
TRBJ1-1	medium-sized	TRBV7-3	-	CASSPGHQNTEAFF	TGTGCCAGCAGCCCGGGACACCAGAACACTGAAGCTTTCTTT
TRBJ1-2	many	TRBV19	-	CASSAGDPYAGYTF	TGTGCCAGTAGCGCCGGGGACCCCTACGCCGGCTACACCTTC
TRBJ2-7	many	TRBV28	TRBD1	CASRSDRVYEQYF	TGTGCCAGCAGATCCGACAGGGTCTACGAGCAGTACTTC
TRBJ1-1	-	TRBV29-1	TRBD1	CSVDETGGTEAFF	TGCAGCGTTGATGAGACAGGGGGCACTGAAGCTTTCTTT
TRBJ1-1	many	TRBV10-3	TRBD1	CAIGTDNTEAFF	TGTGCCATCGGGACAGACAACACTGAAGCTTTCTTT
TRBJ1-4	many	TRBV5-1	-	CASSPTGNQNEKLFF	TGCGCCAGCAGCCCTACCGGGAACCAAAATGAAAAACTGTTTTTT
TRBJ2-2	many	TRBV5-1	TRBD1	CASSESGGTGELFF	TGCGCCAGCAGCGAATCAGGGGGCACCGGGGAGCTGTTTTTT
TRBJ2-3	medium-sized	TRBV24-1	-	CATGTWSQDTQYF	TGTGCCACCGGTACGTGGTCTCAAGATACGCAGTATTTT
TRBJ1-1	many	TRBV12-3/TRBV12-4	-	CASSLIFQTEAFF	TGTGCCAGCAGTTTAATATTCCAGACTGAAGCTTTCTTT
TRBJ1-2	many	TRBV27	-	CASSQGGHAYGYTF	TGTGCCAGCAGTCAAGGAGGCCACGCCTATGGCTACACCTTC
TRBJ2-7	many	TRBV27	-	CASSLSTGYGQYF	TGTGCCAGCAGTTTATCTACCGGCTATGGGCAGTACTTC
TRBJ2-5	many	TRBV19	TRBD2	CASSIRLAGGYQETQYF	TGTGCCAGTAGTATCCGACTAGCGGGAGGCTACCAAGAGACCCAGTACTTC
TRBJ2-1	many	TRBV18	-	CASSPPGQALSYNEQFF	TGTGCCAGCTCACCACCGGGCCAAGCGTTATCCTACAATGAGCAGTTCTTC
TRBJ2-3	medium-sized	TRBV29-1	-	CSVEGSVGVMDTQYF	TGCAGCGTTGAAGGATCGGTAGGGGTGATGGATACGCAGTATTTT
TRBJ1-1	few	TRBV4-1	-	CASSPPGTLNTEAFF	TGCGCCAGCAGCCCTCCGGGCACCCTGAACACTGAAGCTTTCTTT
TRBJ2-5	many	TRBV7-6	-	CASSLDETRSSLDETQYF	TGTGCCAGCAGCTTAGATGAGACCCGCAGCAGCTTAGATGAGACCCAGTACTTC
TRBJ1-6	medium-sized	TRBV9	TRBD1	CASSADRVSPLHF	TGTGCCAGCAGCGCCGACAGGGTTTCACCCCTCCACTTT
TRBJ2-3	many	TRBV28	TRBD2	CAITMGGGYQYSTDTQYF	TGTGCCATAACGATGGGCGGGGGGTATCAATATAGCACAGATACGCAGTATTTT
TRBJ1-5	many	TRBV28	-	CASSLYDLQGPQHF	TGTGCCAGCAGTTTATATGACCTCCAGGGGCCCCAGCATTTT
TRBJ1-5	medium-sized	TRBV24-1	-	CATSDPRLGNQPQHF	TGTGCCACCAGTGATCCTAGACTCGGCAATCAGCCCCAGCATTTT
TRBJ1-5	many	TRBV20-1	TRBD1	CSAVRGQGINQPQHF	TGCAGTGCAGTTCGTGGACAGGGGATCAATCAGCCCCAGCATTTT
TRBJ1-5	many	TRBV28	TRBD1	CASSSTGGAVQPQHF	TGTGCCAGCAGCTCTACAGGGGGCGCGGTTCAGCCCCAGCATTTT
TRBJ1-5	medium-sized	TRBV28	TRBD1	CASRLLDRVSNQPQHF	TGTGCCAGCAGGCTCCTAGACAGGGTGAGCAATCAGCCCCAGCATTTT
TRBJ2-1	medium-sized	TRBV11-3	-	CASSFATEYNEQFF	TGTGCCAGCAGCTTCGCGACAGAATACAATGAGCAGTTCTTC
TRBJ1-2	medium-sized	TRBV25-1	TRBD1	CASSAQGEFYGYTF	TGTGCCAGCAGTGCCCAGGGGGAATTCTATGGCTACACCTTC
TRBJ2-1	-	TRBV7-2	TRBD2	CASSYRGQPGTSGRANEQFF	TGTGCCAGCAGTTACAGGGGTCAACCCGGGACTAGCGGGAGGGCCAATGAGCAGTTCTTC
TRBJ1-1	medium-sized	TRBV7-9	-	CASSRDTSPEAFF	TGTGCCAGCAGCCGGGACACCAGTCCTGAAGCTTTCTTT
TRBJ2-1	medium-sized	TRBV27	TRBD1	CASSGDSSYNEQFF	TGTGCCAGCAGTGGGGACAGCTCCTACAATGAGCAGTTCTTC
TRBJ1-2	medium-sized	TRBV20-1	-	CSVAGAGYTF	TGCAGTGTCGCCGGGGCAGGCTACACCTTC
TRBJ2-1	medium-sized	TRBV4-1	-	CASSQGKNEQFF	TGCGCCAGCAGCCAGGGGAAGAATGAGCAGTTCTTC